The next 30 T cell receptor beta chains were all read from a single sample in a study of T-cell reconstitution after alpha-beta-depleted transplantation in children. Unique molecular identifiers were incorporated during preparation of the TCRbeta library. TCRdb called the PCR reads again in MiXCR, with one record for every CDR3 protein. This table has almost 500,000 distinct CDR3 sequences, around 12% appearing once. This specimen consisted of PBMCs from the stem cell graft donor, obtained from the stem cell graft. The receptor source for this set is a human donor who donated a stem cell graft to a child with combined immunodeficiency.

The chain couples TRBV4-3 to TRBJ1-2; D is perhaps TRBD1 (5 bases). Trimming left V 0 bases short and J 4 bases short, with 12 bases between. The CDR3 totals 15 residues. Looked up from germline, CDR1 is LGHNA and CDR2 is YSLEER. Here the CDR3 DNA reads TGCGCCAGCAGCCAAGATACGGGGGTAGGCTATGGCTACACCTTC. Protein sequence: CASSQDTGVGYGYTF.

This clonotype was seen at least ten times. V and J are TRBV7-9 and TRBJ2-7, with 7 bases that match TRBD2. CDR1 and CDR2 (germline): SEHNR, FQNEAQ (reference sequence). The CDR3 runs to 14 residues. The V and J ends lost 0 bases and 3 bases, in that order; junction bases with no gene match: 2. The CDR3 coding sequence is TGTGCCAGCAGCTTAGCGGCGGGGGACTACGAGCAGTACTTC. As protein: CASSLAAGDYEQYF. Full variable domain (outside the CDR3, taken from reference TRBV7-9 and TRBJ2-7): DTGVSQNPRHKITKRGQNVTFRCDPISEHNRLYWYRQTLGQGPEFLTYFQNEAQLEKSRLLSDRFSAERPKGSFSTLEIQRTEQGDSAMYLCASSLAAGDYEQYFGPGTRLTVT.

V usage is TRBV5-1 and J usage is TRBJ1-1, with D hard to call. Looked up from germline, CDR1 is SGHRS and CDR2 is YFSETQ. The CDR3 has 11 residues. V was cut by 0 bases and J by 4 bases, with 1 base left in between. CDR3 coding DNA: TGCGCCAGCAGCTTGGTCACTGAAGCTTTCTTT. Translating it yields CASSLVTEAFF. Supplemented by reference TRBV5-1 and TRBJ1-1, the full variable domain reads KAGVTQTPRYLIKTRGQQVTLSCSPISGHRSVSWYQQTPGQGLQFLFEYFSETQRNKGNFPGRFSGRQFSNSRSEMNVSTLELGDSALYLCASSLVTEAFFGQGTRLTVV.

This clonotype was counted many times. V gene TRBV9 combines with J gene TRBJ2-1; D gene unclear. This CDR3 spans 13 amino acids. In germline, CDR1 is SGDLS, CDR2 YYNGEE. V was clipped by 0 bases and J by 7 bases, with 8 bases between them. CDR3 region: CASSVAGLNEQFF. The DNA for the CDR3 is TGTGCCAGCAGCGTAGCAGGATTAAATGAGCAGTTCTTC.

CDR3: CSVPNMRLLVDTQYF. The CDR3 region has the DNA TGCAGCGTCCCGAATATGAGGTTACTTGTAGATACGCAGTATTTT. This chain links TRBV29-1 with TRBJ2-3; D not certain. This CDR3 is 15 amino acids long. Trimming removed 6 bases at V and 5 bases at J, with 21 bases between. Germline loops: CDR1 SQVTM, CDR2 ANQGSEA.

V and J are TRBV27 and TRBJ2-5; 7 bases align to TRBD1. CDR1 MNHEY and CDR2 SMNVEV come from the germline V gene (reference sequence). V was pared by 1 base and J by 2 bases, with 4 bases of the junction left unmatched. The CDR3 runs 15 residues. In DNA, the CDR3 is TGTGCCAGCAGTTTATGGGGACAGACTCAAGAGACCCAGTACTTC. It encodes CASSLWGQTQETQYF.

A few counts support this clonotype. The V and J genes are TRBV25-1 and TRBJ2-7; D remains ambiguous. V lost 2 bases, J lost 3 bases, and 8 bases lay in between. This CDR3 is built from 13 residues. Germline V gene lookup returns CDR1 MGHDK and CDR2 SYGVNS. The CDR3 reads CASSETQSYEQYF. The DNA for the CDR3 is TGTGCCAGCAGTGAAACGCAGAGCTACGAGCAGTACTTC.

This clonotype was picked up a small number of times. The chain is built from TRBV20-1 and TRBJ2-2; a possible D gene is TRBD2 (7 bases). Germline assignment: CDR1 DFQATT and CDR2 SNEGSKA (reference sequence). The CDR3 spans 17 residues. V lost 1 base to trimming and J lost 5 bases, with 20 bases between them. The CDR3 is CSARGVEGGPRTGELFF. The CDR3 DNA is TGCAGTGCTAGAGGGGTTGAGGGGGGGCCAAGGACCGGGGAGCTGTTTTTT.

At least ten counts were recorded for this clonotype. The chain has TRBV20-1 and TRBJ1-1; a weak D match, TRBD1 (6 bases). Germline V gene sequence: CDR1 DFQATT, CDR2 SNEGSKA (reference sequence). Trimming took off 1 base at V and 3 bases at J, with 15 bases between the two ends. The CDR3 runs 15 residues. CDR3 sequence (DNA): TGCAGTGCTAGAGCCCCCAGGGGTGGAGACACTGAAGCTTTCTTT. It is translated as CSARAPRGGDTEAFF.

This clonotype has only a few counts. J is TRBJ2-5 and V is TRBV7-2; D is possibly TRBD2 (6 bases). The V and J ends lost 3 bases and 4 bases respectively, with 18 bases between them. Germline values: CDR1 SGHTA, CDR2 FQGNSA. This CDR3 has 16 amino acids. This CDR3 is CASSFRRETPVETQYF. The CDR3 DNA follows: TGTGCCAGCAGCTTTCGGCGGGAAACACCGGTAGAGACCCAGTACTTC.

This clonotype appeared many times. CDR3 in amino acids: CASGFGDNEQFF. DNA of the CDR3: TGTGCTAGTGGTTTTGGGGACAATGAGCAGTTCTTC. The chain is built from TRBV12-5 and TRBJ2-1; D remains ambiguous. V lost 3 bases and J lost 5, with 5 bases in between. Germline CDR1 LGHNT, CDR2 FRNRAP. The CDR3 sequence is 12 residues long.

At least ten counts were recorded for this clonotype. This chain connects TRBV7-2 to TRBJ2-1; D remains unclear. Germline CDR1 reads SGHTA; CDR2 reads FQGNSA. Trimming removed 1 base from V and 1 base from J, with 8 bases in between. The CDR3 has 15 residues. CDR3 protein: CASSLDSLSYNEQFF. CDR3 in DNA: TGTGCCAGCAGCTTAGACTCACTGTCCTACAATGAGCAGTTCTTC.

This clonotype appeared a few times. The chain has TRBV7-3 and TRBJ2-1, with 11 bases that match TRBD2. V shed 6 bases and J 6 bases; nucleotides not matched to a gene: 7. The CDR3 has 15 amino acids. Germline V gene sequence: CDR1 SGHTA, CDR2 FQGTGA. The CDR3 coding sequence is TGTGCCAGCAGTTATAGCGGGGGGGTCGGCAATGAGCAGTTCTTC. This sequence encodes CASSYSGGVGNEQFF.

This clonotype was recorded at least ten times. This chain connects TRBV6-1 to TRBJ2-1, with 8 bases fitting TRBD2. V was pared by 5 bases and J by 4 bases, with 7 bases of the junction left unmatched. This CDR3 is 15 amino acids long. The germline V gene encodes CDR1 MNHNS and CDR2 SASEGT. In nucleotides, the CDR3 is TGTGCCAGCAGTCCCGTGGCGGGGGGTTACAATGAGCAGTTCTTC. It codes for CASSPVAGGYNEQFF.

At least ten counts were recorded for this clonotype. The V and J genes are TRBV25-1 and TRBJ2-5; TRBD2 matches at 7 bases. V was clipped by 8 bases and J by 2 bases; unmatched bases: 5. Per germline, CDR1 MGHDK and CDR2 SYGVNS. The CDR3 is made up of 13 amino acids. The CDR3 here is CASGGVTQETQYF. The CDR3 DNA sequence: TGTGCCAGCGGGGGGGTGACTCAAGAGACCCAGTACTTC.

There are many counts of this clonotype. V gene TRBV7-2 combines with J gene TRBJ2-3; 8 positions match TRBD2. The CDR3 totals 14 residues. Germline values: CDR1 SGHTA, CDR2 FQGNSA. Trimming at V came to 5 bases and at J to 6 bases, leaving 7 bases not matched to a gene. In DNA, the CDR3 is TGTGCCAGCAGCGGTAGCGGGATCGCCGATACGCAGTATTTT. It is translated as CASSGSGIADTQYF.

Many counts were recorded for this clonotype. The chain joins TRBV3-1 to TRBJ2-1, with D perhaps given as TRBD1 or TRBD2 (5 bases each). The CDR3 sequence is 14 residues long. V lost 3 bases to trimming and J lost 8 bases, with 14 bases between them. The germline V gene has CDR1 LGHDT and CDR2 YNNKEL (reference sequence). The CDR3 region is CASSQGELGDEQFF. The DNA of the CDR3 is TGTGCCAGCAGCCAGGGGGAGCTCGGGGATGAGCAGTTCTTC.

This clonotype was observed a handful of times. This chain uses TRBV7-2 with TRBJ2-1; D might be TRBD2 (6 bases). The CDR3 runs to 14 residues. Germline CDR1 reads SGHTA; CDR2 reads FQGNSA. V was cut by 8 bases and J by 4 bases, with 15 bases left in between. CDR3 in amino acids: CASVRSGQYNEQFF. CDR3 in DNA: TGTGCCAGCGTACGTAGCGGACAATACAATGAGCAGTTCTTC.

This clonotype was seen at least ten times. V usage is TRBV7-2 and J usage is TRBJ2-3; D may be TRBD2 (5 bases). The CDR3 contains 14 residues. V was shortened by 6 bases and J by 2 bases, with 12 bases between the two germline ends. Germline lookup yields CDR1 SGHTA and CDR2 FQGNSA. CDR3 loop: CASSPRAHTDTQYF. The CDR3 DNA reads TGTGCCAGCAGTCCGAGGGCCCACACAGATACGCAGTATTTT.

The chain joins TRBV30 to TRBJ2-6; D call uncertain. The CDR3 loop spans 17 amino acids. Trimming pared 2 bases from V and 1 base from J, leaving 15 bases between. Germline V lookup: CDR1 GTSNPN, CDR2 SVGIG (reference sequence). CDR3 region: CAWSRLSPGSGANVLTF. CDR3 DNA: TGTGCCTGGAGTCGGCTGAGCCCAGGATCTGGGGCCAACGTCCTGACTTTC.

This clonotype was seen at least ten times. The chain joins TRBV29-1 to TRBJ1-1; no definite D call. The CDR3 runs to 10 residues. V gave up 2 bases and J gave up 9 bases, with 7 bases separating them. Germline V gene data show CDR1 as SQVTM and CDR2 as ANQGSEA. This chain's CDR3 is CSVESSQAFF. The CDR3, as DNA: TGCAGCGTTGAATCATCACAAGCTTTCTTT.

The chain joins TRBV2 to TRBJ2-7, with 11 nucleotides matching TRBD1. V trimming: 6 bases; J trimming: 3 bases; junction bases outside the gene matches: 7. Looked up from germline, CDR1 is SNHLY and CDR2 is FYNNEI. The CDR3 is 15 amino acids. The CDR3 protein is CASRFLGTGGYEQYF. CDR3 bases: TGTGCCAGCAGATTCTTAGGGACAGGGGGCTACGAGCAGTACTTC.

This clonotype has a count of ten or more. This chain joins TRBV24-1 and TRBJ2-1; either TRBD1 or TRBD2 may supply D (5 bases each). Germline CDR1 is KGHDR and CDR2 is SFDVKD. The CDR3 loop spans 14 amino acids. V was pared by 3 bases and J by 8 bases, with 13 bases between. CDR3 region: CATSDGTLGDEQFF. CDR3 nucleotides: TGTGCCACCAGTGATGGGACCCTAGGCGATGAGCAGTTCTTC.

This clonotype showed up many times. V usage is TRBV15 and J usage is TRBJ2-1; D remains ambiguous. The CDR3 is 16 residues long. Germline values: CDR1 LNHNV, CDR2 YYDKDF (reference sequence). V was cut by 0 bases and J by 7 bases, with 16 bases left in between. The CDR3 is CATSREKWRGENEQFF. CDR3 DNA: TGTGCCACCAGCAGAGAGAAGTGGAGAGGAGAGAATGAGCAGTTCTTC.

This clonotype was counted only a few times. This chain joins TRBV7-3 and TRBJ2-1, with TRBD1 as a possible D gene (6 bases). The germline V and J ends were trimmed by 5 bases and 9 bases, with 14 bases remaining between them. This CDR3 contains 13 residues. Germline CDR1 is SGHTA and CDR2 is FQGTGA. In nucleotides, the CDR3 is TGTGCCAGCAGCCAGGGGCCCTCCCTTGAGCAGTTCTTC. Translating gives CASSQGPSLEQFF.

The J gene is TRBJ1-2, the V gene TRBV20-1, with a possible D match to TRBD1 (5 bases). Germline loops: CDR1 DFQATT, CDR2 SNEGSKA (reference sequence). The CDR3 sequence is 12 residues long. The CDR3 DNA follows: TGCAGGCCATACGGGACCCGGTACGGCTACACCTTC. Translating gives CRPYGTRYGYTF.

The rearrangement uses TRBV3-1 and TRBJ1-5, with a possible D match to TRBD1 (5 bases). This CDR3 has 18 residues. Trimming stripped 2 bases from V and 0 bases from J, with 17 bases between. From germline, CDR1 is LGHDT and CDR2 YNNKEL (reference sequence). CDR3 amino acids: CASSQNSPRVFSNQPQHF. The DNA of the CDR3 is TGTGCCAGCAGCCAAAACAGTCCCAGGGTTTTTAGCAATCAGCCCCAGCATTTT.

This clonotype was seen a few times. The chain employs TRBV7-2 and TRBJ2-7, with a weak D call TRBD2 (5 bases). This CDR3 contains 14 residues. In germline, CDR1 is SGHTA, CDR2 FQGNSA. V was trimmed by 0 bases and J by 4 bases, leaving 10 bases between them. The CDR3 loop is CASSLASSRYEQYF. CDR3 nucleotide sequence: TGTGCCAGCAGCTTAGCTTCTAGCCGGTACGAGCAGTACTTC.

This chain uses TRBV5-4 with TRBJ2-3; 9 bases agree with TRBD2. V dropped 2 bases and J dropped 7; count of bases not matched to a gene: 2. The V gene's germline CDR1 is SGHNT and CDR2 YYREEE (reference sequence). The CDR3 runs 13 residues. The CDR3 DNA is TGTGCCAGCAGCTTTAGCGGGAGTTATACGCAGTATTTT. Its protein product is CASSFSGSYTQYF.

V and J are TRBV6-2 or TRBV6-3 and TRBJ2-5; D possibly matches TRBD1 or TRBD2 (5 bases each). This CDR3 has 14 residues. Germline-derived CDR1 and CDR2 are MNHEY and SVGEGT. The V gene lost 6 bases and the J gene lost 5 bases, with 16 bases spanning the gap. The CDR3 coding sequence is TGTGCCAGCAGACCAAGGGACCTCTACGAGACCCAGTACTTC. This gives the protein CASRPRDLYETQYF.